The rows below give T cell receptor beta chains drawn from one sample of a study of PD-L1 blockade in urothelial cancer. The table came from immunoSEQ multiplex PCR; TCRdb's copy has only in-frame clones and leaves some out. There are approximately 100,000 clones in the sample; around 92% occur only once, and 0.97% lies in the top ten. The material sequenced was PBMCs, taken around atezolizumab (anti-PD-L1) treatment. Receptor source: a woman aged 80 or over with urothelial cancer. Each CDR3 is given with its conserved first and last residue. Each record gives: V gene, clone size, CDR3 protein. Expanded clones get a size class; other rows say once, few or many, or leave the size out.

v_gene: TRBV6-1; abundance: NA; CDR3aa: CASRKWGDGANVLTF
v_gene: TRBV28; abundance: NA; CDR3aa: CASSSGLAGGTDTQYF
v_gene: TRBV5-1; abundance: NA; CDR3aa: CASSFIAGGTYNEQFF
v_gene: TRBV2; abundance: NA; CDR3aa: CASSAPTGVLNGYTF
v_gene: TRBV25-1; abundance: NA; CDR3aa: CASRLGEWDTGELFF
v_gene: TRBV2; abundance: NA; CDR3aa: CASTLGGPGVNTEAFF
v_gene: TRBV10-3; abundance: NA; CDR3aa: CAISEQGGQPQHF
v_gene: TRBV28; abundance: NA; CDR3aa: CASSPMGLSQETQYF
v_gene: TRBV29-1; abundance: NA; CDR3aa: CSAADRGEQYF
v_gene: TRBV15; abundance: NA; CDR3aa: CATTPSGWNEKLFF
v_gene: TRBV9; abundance: NA; CDR3aa: CASSVGWGSDTQYF
v_gene: TRBV18; abundance: NA; CDR3aa: CASSPELDLYEQYF
v_gene: TRBV10-3; abundance: NA; CDR3aa: CAISVPGQGGEQYF
v_gene: TRBV18; abundance: NA; CDR3aa: CASSPGTSSTDTQYF
v_gene: TRBV7-9; abundance: NA; CDR3aa: CASSLDQGSEETQYF
v_gene: TRBV30; abundance: NA; CDR3aa: CAWGGGAGVAGELFF
v_gene: TRBV7-9; abundance: NA; CDR3aa: CASSPGTGLSEAFF
v_gene: TRBV9; abundance: NA; CDR3aa: CASTSGLSGELFF
v_gene: TRBV30; abundance: NA; CDR3aa: CAWSELLIYGYTF
v_gene: TRBV7-8; abundance: NA; CDR3aa: CASSLSLGGGTEAFF
v_gene: TRBV27; abundance: once; CDR3aa: CASSLRGPRFGGELFF